This note documents a single T cell receptor beta chain sequence. No antigen is known for it. The record originates from a study of T cell responses to AZD1222 COVID-19 vaccine. Study findings and constraints: Researchers report vaccine-associated CD4 TCRs spanning spike, with dominance at 160-218 and 743-854.

TCRdb's table, derived via immunoSEQ multiplex PCR, lists solely in-frame clones and lacks some. The sample has 150,000 or so clones; about 85% are singletons. Sequencing used peripheral blood, obtained on day 0 of AZD1222 vaccination. The sequence came from an adult in good health.

DNA of the CDR3: TGTGCCAGCAGTTACTCAGGGAATGGCTACACCTTC. Its translation is CASSYSGNGYTF. The chain combines TRBV6-5 with TRBJ1-2; D not resolved. Trimming stripped 0 bases from V and 6 bases from J, with 5 bases between. Germline assignment: CDR1 MNHEY and CDR2 SVGAGI. This CDR3 is 12 amino acids long.